The TCR beta chain under discussion was sequenced for a study of response to subunit inactivated influenza vaccine (dated by TCRdb to 2017 to 2018). Concerning the study at large: To follow how T cells responded to a trivalent subunit inactivated influenza vaccine, the researchers relied on deep quantitative profiling of the T cell receptor repertoire. Paper-wide results and their limitations: According to the authors, only a limited number of new T cells may be recruited by each seasonal influenza vaccination.

V drops 8 bases and J drops 0 bases, leaving 14 bases in between. CDR1 and CDR2, looked up from the germline V gene, are SNHLY and FYNNEI. Spanning cysteine to phenylalanine, the CDR3 consists of 15 amino acids. The read is trimmed to its CDR3 DNA, 45 bases read in frame from base 1. The method behind the library was RT-PCR. Sequencing instrument: Illumina HiSeq 2500. TCRdb redid the processing of the public reads, applying fastp at Q25 and MiXCR, and retained in-frame beta chains. When rows share a CDR3 protein, they turn into one entry using the most common DNA and genes. The sample data list some 180,000 distinct CDR3 sequences, and about 9.3% of these were observed just once. The ten most abundant clones make up approximately 10% of the sample. Ten or more counts support this clonotype. It lacks a known antigen. No clone much larger than this one lies a single base away; base qualities are absent.

The receptor was isolated from a man aged 45 to 65 who received an inactivated influenza vaccine. Donor details come from another sample of the same person, matched by shared clones. This chain is built from TRBV2 and TRBJ2-1; TRBD2 is a possible D gene, resting on 7 matching bases. This sample comprised non-naive T cells sorted from PBMCs, obtained on the day of vaccination. The cell subset or site tag for this specimen amounts to: memory T cell fraction. The bases read TGTGCCAGCGGGGGGGCAGCCGACTCCTACAATGAGCAGTTCTTC. Its amino acids are CASGGAADSYNEQFF.